This TCR beta chain is from a study of graft-versus-host responses after intestinal transplantation. Looked up from germline, CDR1 is LNHDA and CDR2 is SQIVND (reference sequence). V lost 2 bases, J lost 6 bases, and 2 bases stayed unmatched. The CDR3 runs 13 residues. Of note for this clone: Its antigen remains unknown.

The table came from immunoSEQ multiplex PCR; TCRdb's copy has only in-frame clones and leaves some out. The sample lists about 70,000 clones, 85% to 95% occurring once. The sequence was obtained from a human donor who received an intestinal transplant. The chain uses TRBV19 and TRBJ1-2, with 8 bases lining up with TRBD1. Source: unstimulated CD8+ T cells sorted from spleen or lymph node cells, taken before intestinal transplant. The CDR3 coding sequence is TGTGCCAGTAGTATAAGGACAGGGAATGGCTACACCTTC. Translating gives CASSIRTGNGYTF.